One sample yielded the 23 T cell receptor beta chains listed below, sequenced in a study of shared clonotypes between healthy human individuals. TCRdb's table, derived via immunoSEQ multiplex PCR, lists solely in-frame clones and lacks some. The repertoire includes about 2 million clones, approximately 94% of them detected once, and more than 0.9% sits in the top ten. Positively selected for CCR7, the CD45RO-negative cells used as naive CD8 cells excluded terminally differentiated effector memory CD45RA+ cells. The sample taken for sequencing was naive CD8+ T cells sorted from blood. These receptors were collected from a man aged 18 to 29 in good health.

The genes are TRBV27 and TRBJ2-7, with no clear D. Germline V lookup: CDR1 MNHEY, CDR2 SMNVEV (reference sequence). V lost 2 bases to trimming and J lost 5 bases, with 10 bases between them. The CDR3 loop spans 13 amino acids. The CDR3 nucleotides read TGTGCCAGCAGTTTAGAGGCTCGGAACGAGCAGTACTTC. Amino acid sequence: CASSLEARNEQYF.

This chain joins TRBV7-9 and TRBJ2-2; no reliable D call. This CDR3 has 15 residues. V was clipped by 7 bases and J by 2 bases, with 14 bases between them. Germline CDR1 reads SEHNR; CDR2 reads FQNEAQ (reference sequence). The CDR3 DNA is TGTGCCAGCACCCCCGGCGACCGTAACACCGGGGAGCTGTTTTTT. It translates to CASTPGDRNTGELFF.

The table lists this clone with a count of one. The chain couples TRBV4-3 to TRBJ1-4; TRBD1 aligns across 10 bases. V lost 0 bases to trimming and J lost 7 bases; unmatched junction nucleotides: 14. Germline V gene sequence: CDR1 LGHNA, CDR2 YSLEER. This CDR3 has 19 residues. The CDR3 region is CASSQDQTIRTGGGEKLFF. The CDR3 bases are TGCGCCAGCAGCCAAGATCAAACCATCAGGACAGGGGGAGGTGAAAAACTGTTTTTT.

This chain connects TRBV5-1 to TRBJ2-2, with TRBD1 as a possible D gene (6 bases). Germline-derived CDR1 and CDR2 are SGHRS and YFSETQ. The CDR3 extends over 16 amino acids. Trimming left V 4 bases short and J 1 base short, with 14 bases between. Written as DNA, the CDR3 is TGCGCCAGCAGCCTCGCCCACAGGGAGAACACCGGGGAGCTGTTTTTT. Protein product: CASSLAHRENTGELFF.

This clone was recorded only once. The rearrangement links TRBV7-9 to TRBJ1-2, with unresolved D. The V gene's germline CDR1 is SEHNR and CDR2 FQNEAQ (reference sequence). There are 16 residues in the CDR3. Trimming shortened V by 3 bases and J by 3 bases, and 17 bases separated the two germline ends. CDR3 protein: CASSLAWAAQHYGYTF. CDR3 coding DNA: TGTGCCAGCAGCTTGGCCTGGGCTGCACAACACTATGGCTACACCTTC.

The V gene is TRBV5-6, the J gene TRBJ2-5; TRBD2 is a possible D gene (6 bases). With the DNA end fitting TRBJ2-7 better, the J assignment may be wrong. Germline V gene lookup returns CDR1 SGHDT and CDR2 YYEEEE. The CDR3 consists of 13 residues. The DNA of the CDR3 is TGTGCCAGCAGTTACGGCGGGGCATACGAGCAGTACTTC. Its translation: CASSYGGAYEQYF.

The chain uses TRBV28 and TRBJ2-7, with D possibly TRBD1 on 6 matching bases. The ends were cut back, 4 bases at V and 2 bases at J, with 18 bases in the middle. The CDR3 runs 16 residues. CDR1 is MDHEN and CDR2 is SYDVKM in the germline V gene. The CDR3 nucleotides are TGTGCCAGCAGTTCCCCAGGGGAATCAAGTGCCTACGAGCAGTACTTC. Amino acids: CASSSPGESSAYEQYF. Filled out from reference TRBV28 and TRBJ2-7, the complete variable domain reads DVKVTQSSRYLVKRTGEKVFLECVQDMDHENMFWYRQDPGLGLRLIYFSYDVKMKEKGDIPEGYSVSREKKERFSLILESASTNQTSMYLCASSSPGESSAYEQYFGPGTRLTVT.

The chain uses TRBV19 and TRBJ2-1; tentatively, D is TRBD2 (6 bases). This CDR3 has 15 residues. Germline V gene data show CDR1 as LNHDA and CDR2 as SQIVND (reference sequence). The V and J ends lost 3 bases and 2 bases respectively, with 11 bases between them. The DNA for the CDR3 is TGTGCCAGTAGTATGAGCGGGTTCACCTACAATGAGCAGTTCTTC. It specifies CASSMSGFTYNEQFF.

In DNA form, the CDR3 reads TGTGCCAGCCGGCCGGCTCCCCAGAAAGAGACCCAGTACTTC. Amino acid sequence: CASRPAPQKETQYF. The chain combines TRBV27 with TRBJ2-5; no clear D gene. V was cut by 8 bases and J by 3 bases, with 16 bases left in between. In germline, CDR1 is MNHEY, CDR2 SMNVEV (reference sequence). This CDR3 spans 14 amino acids.

The chain uses TRBV27 and TRBJ2-5; no clear D. Germline CDR1 and CDR2: MNHEY and SMNVEV (reference sequence). The CDR3 totals 14 residues. V was trimmed by 6 bases and J by 4 bases, leaving 15 bases between them. The CDR3 DNA reads TGTGCCAGCAGCCCAACATTCTCAGGAGAGACCCAGTACTTC. Its protein product is CASSPTFSGETQYF.

The chain combines TRBV28 with TRBJ1-2, with D perhaps matching TRBD1 (5 bases). The CDR3 is made up of 12 amino acids. Trimming pared 6 bases from V and 4 bases from J, leaving 9 bases between. Looked up from germline, CDR1 is MDHEN and CDR2 is SYDVKM. Here the CDR3 reads CASSQTVYGYTF. CDR3 DNA: TGTGCCAGCAGCCAGACAGTCTATGGCTACACCTTC.

This chain joins TRBV2 and TRBJ1-4, with 8 bases identical to TRBD1. The CDR3 consists of 18 residues. The germline gives CDR1 SNHLY, CDR2 FYNNEI. V gave up 4 bases and J gave up 4 bases; unmatched junction bases: 14. CDR3 in amino acids: CASSADGQGGADNEKLFF. The DNA for the CDR3 is TGTGCCAGCAGTGCCGATGGACAGGGTGGGGCGGATAATGAAAAACTGTTTTTT.

This chain links TRBV19 with TRBJ2-7; D possibly corresponds to TRBD2 (6 bases). V was pared by 1 base and J by 6 bases, with 10 bases between. CDR1 LNHDA and CDR2 SQIVND come from the germline V gene (reference sequence). The CDR3 has 13 amino acids. This CDR3 is CASSIGPAGEQYF. DNA of the CDR3: TGTGCCAGTAGTATAGGGCCAGCGGGCGAGCAGTACTTC.

The gene calls are TRBV5-1 and TRBJ2-3; 10 bases fit TRBD2. CDR1 is SGHRS, CDR2 YFSETQ, per germline. The length of the CDR3 is 17 residues. V was pared by 4 bases and J by 2 bases, with 10 bases of the junction left unmatched. CDR3 sequence: CASSPGLAVVTTDTQYF. CDR3 DNA: TGCGCCAGCAGCCCTGGACTAGCGGTAGTAACCACAGATACGCAGTATTTT.

The V call is TRBV5-6, the J call TRBJ1-1; D gene unclear. This CDR3 region has 14 residues. The V gene lost 1 base and the J gene lost 0 bases, with 7 bases spanning the gap. Germline values: CDR1 SGHDT, CDR2 YYEEEE. The CDR3 loop reads CASSLKVMNTEAFF. The CDR3 region has the DNA TGTGCCAGCAGCTTGAAGGTCATGAACACTGAAGCTTTCTTT.

The CDR3 region has the DNA TGTGCCATCAGTGAACCCGGGTATGGCTACACCTTC. Its translation: CAISEPGYGYTF. The V call is TRBV10-3, the J call TRBJ1-2; D unresolved. V was pared by 3 bases and J by 5 bases, with 7 bases between. Germline values: CDR1 ENHRY, CDR2 SYGVKD. CDR3 size: 12 residues.

J is TRBJ1-3 and V is TRBV30; tentatively, D is TRBD1 (6 bases). Trimming removed 5 bases at V and 2 bases at J, with 19 bases between. This CDR3 has 16 amino acids. CDR1 is GTSNPN and CDR2 is SVGIG in the germline V gene (reference sequence). CDR3 amino acids: CAWEGVVRDTGNTIYF. Here the CDR3 DNA reads TGTGCCTGGGAGGGAGTTGTTCGGGACACTGGAAACACCATATATTTT.

V is TRBV27 and J is TRBJ2-7; D unresolved. Germline V lookup: CDR1 MNHEY, CDR2 SMNVEV (reference sequence). V shed 3 bases and J shed 3 bases, with 15 bases lying between them. The CDR3 extends over 15 amino acids. As DNA, the CDR3 is TGTGCCAGCAGTTTTAGTCGGGTGACGGACTACGAGCAGTACTTC. This gives the protein CASSFSRVTDYEQYF.

As DNA, the CDR3 is TGCGCCAGCAGCTTGGACTGGCGGGAGTATGGTCGGGGCACAGATACGCAGTATTTT. Its protein product is CASSLDWREYGRGTDTQYF. J is TRBJ2-3 and V is TRBV5-1, with 7 bases fitting TRBD2. Germline V CDR1 and CDR2: SGHRS, YFSETQ. V was pared by 0 bases and J by 1 base, with 14 bases of the junction left unmatched. CDR3 size: 19 residues.

The chain has TRBV4-1 and TRBJ2-7; TRBD2 is a possible D gene (6 bases). Germline CDR1 reads MGHRA; CDR2 reads YSYEKL. V was trimmed by 4 bases and J by 2 bases, leaving 18 bases between them. This CDR3 region has 16 residues. The CDR3 DNA is TGCGCCAGCAGCCCGAAGGCGTGGGGGGTCGCCTACGAGCAGTACTTC. Protein sequence: CASSPKAWGVAYEQYF.

The rearrangement links TRBV6-5 to TRBJ1-1; D is uncertain. V was cut by 2 bases and J by 8 bases, with 9 bases left in between. The CDR3 is made up of 12 amino acids. CDR1 and CDR2 from the germline V gene are MNHEY and SVGAGI. The CDR3, as DNA: TGTGCCAGCAGTTACGGCGGCCAGGAAGCTTTCTTT. The encoded protein is CASSYGGQEAFF.

V gene TRBV7-9 combines with J gene TRBJ1-6; tentatively, D is TRBD1 (5 bases). V gave up 4 bases and J gave up 7 bases, with 8 bases separating them. The V gene's germline CDR1 is SEHNR and CDR2 FQNEAQ (reference sequence). CDR3 length equals 13 residues. The CDR3 DNA sequence: TGTGCCAGCAGCTCGGGGGGAAATTCACCCCTCCACTTT. Encoded protein: CASSSGGNSPLHF.

The J gene is TRBJ1-1, the V gene TRBV4-1; D unclear. V lost 4 bases to trimming and J lost 3 bases, with 21 bases between them. Germline V CDR1 and CDR2: MGHRA, YSYEKL. This CDR3 has 17 residues. The CDR3 DNA follows: TGCGCCAGCAGCCTCCTAACTATACAATCGAGAGACACTGAAGCTTTCTTT. Its translation: CASSLLTIQSRDTEAFF.